Below are 30 T cell receptor beta chains sequenced from a single sample in a study of blood T cell repertoires in COVID-19. TCRdb's table, derived via immunoSEQ multiplex PCR, lists solely in-frame clones and lacks some. The sample shows approximately 54,000 clones, around 81% of them seen only once. The sequenced sample consisted of peripheral blood. The source is a woman aged 55-70 years with acute or convalescent COVID-19.

The chain has TRBV18 and TRBJ2-7, with 8 bases fitting TRBD1. The CDR3 is 15 residues long. The junction had 9 bases not matched to a gene; V was cut back by 3 bases and J by 5 bases. Germline lookup yields CDR1 KGHSH and CDR2 LQKENI. The CDR3 nucleotides read TGTGCCAGCTCACCGAGGCAGGGGGCTGAAAACGAGCAGTACTTC. Its protein product is CASSPRQGAENEQYF.

This chain uses TRBV30 with TRBJ2-3, with D perhaps TRBD2 (6 bases). The CDR3 is 15 amino acids. Germline V gives CDR1 GTSNPN, CDR2 SVGIG (reference sequence). V shed 4 bases and J shed 0 bases, with 14 bases lying between them. CDR3 in amino acids: CAWTLAGLSTDTQYF. CDR3 sequence (DNA): TGTGCCTGGACGTTGGCGGGACTTAGCACAGATACGCAGTATTTT.

This chain joins TRBV19 and TRBJ1-5; weak D call: TRBD1 (6 bases). Trimming removed 6 bases at V and 4 bases at J, with 16 bases between. Germline CDR1 and CDR2: LNHDA and SQIVND (reference sequence). The CDR3 contains 15 residues. The CDR3 region is CASRRSGGLNQPQHF. DNA for the CDR3: TGTGCCAGTAGGAGGAGCGGGGGCCTAAATCAGCCCCAGCATTTT.

The J gene is TRBJ2-7, the V gene TRBV3-1 (or the pseudogene TRBV3-2); the match to TRBD2 covers 10 bases. Looked up from germline, CDR1 is LGHDT and CDR2 is YNNKEL (reference sequence). CDR3 length: 16 amino acids. Losses at the gene ends were 4 bases for V and 3 bases for J; bases not matched to a gene: 9. This CDR3 reads CASSPGVSGRLYEQYF. CDR3 nucleotide sequence: TGTGCCAGCAGCCCCGGGGTTAGCGGGAGGCTCTACGAGCAGTACTTC.

The chain carries TRBV7-8 and TRBJ1-5; 9 nucleotides align to TRBD1. Germline values: CDR1 SGHVS, CDR2 FQNEAQ. The V segment lost 2 bases and the J segment 6 bases; nucleotides outside the gene matches: 8. CDR3 length equals 16 residues. CDR3 sequence: CASSLTVQGAAQPQHF. The CDR3 nucleotides are TGTGCCAGCAGCTTAACGGTACAGGGGGCGGCTCAGCCCCAGCATTTT.

The rearrangement links TRBV7-6 to TRBJ2-1, with D perhaps matching TRBD2 (5 bases). Trimming left V 6 bases short and J 10 bases short, with 19 bases between. Per the germline V gene, CDR1 is SGHVS and CDR2 is FNYEAQ. The CDR3 spans 14 residues. The CDR3 nucleotides are TGTGCCAGCAGTTCCGAAGTTTCTAGCATCGAGCAGTTCTTC. This sequence encodes CASSSEVSSIEQFF.

In nucleotides, the CDR3 is TGTGCCAGCAGTTCGATGGGTCCTAGCGGGAGGGCAGAGACCCAGTACTTC. Translating it yields CASSSMGPSGRAETQYF. The J gene is TRBJ2-5, the V gene TRBV25-1; the match to TRBD2 covers 12 bases. J lost 4 bases, V lost 5 bases, and 11 bases had no gene match. The CDR3 length is 17 residues. Germline V CDR1 and CDR2: MGHDK, SYGVNS.

The chain carries TRBV24-1 and TRBJ1-4, with 9 bases fitting TRBD1. From germline, CDR1 is KGHDR and CDR2 SFDVKD. Trimming at V came to 4 bases and at J to 3 bases, leaving 2 bases not matched to a gene. The CDR3 length is 15 residues. This CDR3 is CATSDGTGSNEKLFF. Written as DNA, the CDR3 is TGTGCCACCAGTGACGGGACAGGGTCTAATGAAAAACTGTTTTTT.

The V and J genes are TRBV28 and TRBJ2-1; TRBD2 agrees at 10 bases. Germline assignment: CDR1 MDHEN and CDR2 SYDVKM. With V trimmed by 3 bases and J by 3 bases, 8 bases remained unmatched. The CDR3 loop spans 17 amino acids. CDR3 residues: CASSLVSGGVLYNEQFF. For the CDR3, the DNA is TGTGCCAGCAGTTTGGTCAGCGGGGGGGTCCTCTACAATGAGCAGTTCTTC.

A note on this clone: Other DNA variants within this sample encode the same CDR3. This chain joins TRBV9 and TRBJ1-2, with D uncertain. CDR1 is SGDLS and CDR2 is YYNGEE in the germline V gene. This CDR3 has 12 residues. V was pared by 0 bases and J by 4 bases, with 4 bases between. CDR3 DNA: TGTGCCAGCAGCGTAGCGGGCTATGGCTACACCTTC. Its translation: CASSVAGYGYTF.

The chain links TRBV5-1 to TRBJ2-7; 8 bases line up with TRBD1. Germline CDR1 is SGHRS and CDR2 is YFSETQ. This CDR3 is built from 14 residues. J was trimmed by 6 bases and V by 3 bases; bases with no gene match: 8. DNA of the CDR3: TGCGCCAGCAGCTCGACAGGGGACGTCGGCGAGCAGTACTTC. Amino acids: CASSSTGDVGEQYF.

The sample holds a few counts of this clone. DNA of the CDR3: TGCGCCAGCAGCCCTAGACTAGCGGGAGACATCTACGAGCAGTACTTC. Translation gives CASSPRLAGDIYEQYF. The rearrangement uses TRBV4-1 and TRBJ2-7; 12 nucleotides align to TRBD2. Germline assignment: CDR1 MGHRA and CDR2 YSYEKL. The CDR3 consists of 16 residues. Trimming took 4 bases from V and 3 from J; bases not matched to a gene: 7.

The chain employs TRBV30 and TRBJ1-1; 8 bases align to TRBD1. CDR1 is GTSNPN and CDR2 is SVGIG in the germline V gene (reference sequence). V was pared by 3 bases and J by 5 bases, with 8 bases of the junction left unmatched. CDR3 length: 14 amino acids. This CDR3 reads CAWSETGAATEAFF. The CDR3 nucleotides read TGTGCCTGGAGCGAGACAGGGGCTGCGACTGAAGCTTTCTTT.

The chain uses TRBV10-3 and TRBJ1-5; 10 positions agree with TRBD1. In germline, CDR1 is ENHRY, CDR2 SYGVKD. The CDR3 length is 13 residues. V shed 10 bases, J shed 7 bases, and the junction held 7 bases outside the gene matches. CDR3 bases: TGTGCCACCCGACAGGGGGCTGGACAGCCCCAGCATTTT. It is translated as CATRQGAGQPQHF.

The CDR3 loop reads CASSDRVNTGNTIYF. The CDR3 bases are TGTGCCAGCAGTGACAGGGTGAATACTGGAAACACCATATATTTT. This chain joins TRBV6-2 or TRBV6-3 and TRBJ1-3; 7 nucleotides line up with TRBD1. This CDR3 region has 15 residues. V lost 5 bases and J lost 2; bases outside the gene matches: 6. Germline loops: CDR1 MNHEY, CDR2 SVGEGT.

The rearrangement links TRBV6-5 to TRBJ1-2; maybe TRBD1 (6 bases). In germline, CDR1 is MNHEY, CDR2 SVGAGI. The V end lost 7 bases, the J end lost 8 bases, and 23 bases lay between the germline ends. The CDR3 runs to 15 residues. For the CDR3, the DNA is TGTGCCAGCATTTTCTCCATTGGGGGGGCGGAGGGCTACACCTTC. Encoded protein: CASIFSIGGAEGYTF.

This clone was recorded a few times. This chain joins TRBV3-1 (or the pseudogene TRBV3-2) and TRBJ2-2, with 11 bases aligning to TRBD1. J gave up 2 bases and V 5 bases, and 7 bases lay outside the gene matches. This CDR3 spans 17 amino acids. Germline CDR1 reads LGHDT; CDR2 reads YNNKEL (reference sequence). The CDR3 spells CASSTPRTGGNTGELFF. CDR3 in DNA: TGTGCCAGCAGCACACCAAGGACAGGGGGCAACACCGGGGAGCTGTTTTTT.

V is TRBV29-1 and J is TRBJ1-5, with a tentative D call TRBD1 (6 bases). This CDR3 spans 14 amino acids. Trimming shortened V by 3 bases and J by 1 base, and 10 bases separated the two germline ends. CDR1 SQVTM and CDR2 ANQGSEA come from the germline V gene. CDR3 sequence (DNA): TGCAGCGTTGAGGTTAGGGGGAGCAATCAGCCCCAGCATTTT. Encoded protein: CSVEVRGSNQPQHF.

The chain has TRBV28 and TRBJ1-5; maybe TRBD1 (5 bases). Deletions cut 5 bases from V and 2 bases from J, with 16 bases between. Germline V gives CDR1 MDHEN, CDR2 SYDVKM. The CDR3 spans 16 residues. The CDR3 coding sequence is TGTGCCAGCAGTCTCAACGCAGACAGCCGCAATCAGCCCCAGCATTTT. Its protein is CASSLNADSRNQPQHF.

V usage is TRBV27 and J usage is TRBJ1-2; maybe TRBD1 (5 bases). The CDR3 loop spans 13 amino acids. Germline loops: CDR1 MNHEY, CDR2 SMNVEV (reference sequence). The V end lost 0 bases, the J end lost 5 bases, and 7 bases lay between the germline ends. The DNA for the CDR3 is TGTGCCAGCAGTTTATCGGCAGGGTATGGCTACACCTTC. The encoded protein is CASSLSAGYGYTF.

The genes are TRBV4-1 and TRBJ1-2; possibly TRBD1 for D (5 bases). Trimming left V 0 bases short and J 3 bases short, with 8 bases between. The V gene's germline CDR1 is MGHRA and CDR2 YSYEKL. This CDR3 contains 14 residues. The CDR3 nucleotides are TGCGCCAGCAGCCAAGAGGGACTCTACTATGGCTACACCTTC. Translation: CASSQEGLYYGYTF.

J is TRBJ1-6 and V is TRBV6-5; 8 bases are a match to TRBD1. The V gene end was trimmed by 10 bases and the J gene end by 9 bases; junction bases not matched to a gene: 5. Germline V gene sequence: CDR1 MNHEY, CDR2 SVGAGI. This CDR3 contains 12 residues. CDR3 region: CATGQGFSPLHF. CDR3 DNA sequence: TGTGCCACAGGACAGGGATTTTCACCCCTCCACTTT.

The rearrangement uses TRBV5-5 and TRBJ2-7, with TRBD2 as a possible D gene (6 bases). This CDR3 spans 18 amino acids. Germline CDR1 SGHKS, CDR2 YYEKEE (reference sequence). The V and J ends lost 0 bases and 1 base respectively, with 20 bases between them. CDR3 nucleotide sequence: TGTGCCAGCAGCTTGGAGTGGTCCGGGACTTTTATTTCCTACGAGCAGTACTTC. It specifies CASSLEWSGTFISYEQYF. The full variable domain, rest sourced from reference TRBV5-5 and TRBJ2-7, is DAGVTQSPTHLIKTRGQQVTLRCSPISGHKSVSWYQQVLGQGPQFIFQYYEKEERGRGNFPDRFSARQFPNYSSELNVNALLLGDSALYLCASSLEWSGTFISYEQYFGPGTRLTVT.

V usage is TRBV27 and J usage is TRBJ1-4, with D perhaps TRBD1 (6 bases). Deletions cut 11 bases from V and 14 bases from J, with 15 bases between. This CDR3 is built from 10 residues. Looked up from germline, CDR1 is MNHEY and CDR2 is SMNVEV (reference sequence). The CDR3 loop reads CAGKQGGLFF. CDR3 coding DNA: TGTGCCGGGAAACAGGGTGGTCTGTTTTTT. Together with reference TRBV27 and TRBJ1-4, the CDR3 gives the full variable domain: EAQVTQNPRYLITVTGKKLTVTCSQNMNHEYMSWYRQDPGLGLRQIYYSMNVEVTDKGDVPEGYKVSRKEKRNFPLILESPSPNQTSLYFCAGKQGGLFFGSGTQLSVL.

This chain joins TRBV6-5 and TRBJ2-3, with TRBD2 matching 7 bases. The V segment lost 2 bases and the J segment 2 bases; nucleotides outside the gene matches: 4. Germline assignment: CDR1 MNHEY and CDR2 SVGAGI. The CDR3 runs 15 residues. Here the CDR3 DNA reads TGTGCCAGCAGTTACAAGACTAGCAACACAGATACGCAGTATTTT. This codes for CASSYKTSNTDTQYF.

The chain is built from TRBV29-1 and TRBJ1-2, with TRBD1 matching over 11 bases. Germline lookup yields CDR1 SQVTM and CDR2 ANQGSEA. Unmatched junction bases numbered 7, after V lost 7 bases and J lost 9 bases. This CDR3 contains 12 residues. CDR3 DNA: TGCAGCGGAGGACAGGGGGCGCGGAGCTACACCTTC. Translating gives CSGGQGARSYTF.

The chain is built from TRBV28 and TRBJ2-3; 10 nucleotides line up with TRBD1. Germline values: CDR1 MDHEN, CDR2 SYDVKM. V shed 4 bases, J shed 0 bases, and the junction held 4 bases outside the gene matches. The CDR3 runs to 16 residues. The CDR3 sequence is CASSSWTGGSTDTQYF. The CDR3 nucleotides are TGTGCCAGCAGTTCCTGGACAGGGGGAAGCACAGATACGCAGTATTTT.

This chain joins TRBV24-1 and TRBJ2-2, with TRBD2 matching 7 bases. After removal of 9 bases from V and 4 bases from J, the junction contained 4 bases not matched to a gene. The V gene's germline CDR1 is KGHDR and CDR2 SFDVKD. The CDR3 is 13 amino acids. The CDR3 loop reads CATSWGGTGELFF. The DNA of the CDR3 is TGTGCCACCTCCTGGGGGGGCACCGGGGAGCTGTTTTTT.

V usage is TRBV19 and J usage is TRBJ2-7; the match to TRBD1 covers 8 bases. This CDR3 comprises 14 residues. The germline V gene has CDR1 LNHDA and CDR2 SQIVND (reference sequence). Trimming cost V 10 bases and J 3 bases; bases outside gene matches: 11. The CDR3 DNA reads TGTGCCACAACCCCCGGGACAGGTATCTACGAGCAGTACTTC. Translated: CATTPGTGIYEQYF. Full variable domain (outside the CDR3, taken from reference TRBV19 and TRBJ2-7): DGGITQSPKYLFRKEGQNVTLSCEQNLNHDAMYWYRQDPGQGLRLIYYSQIVNDFQKGDIAEGYSVSREKKESFPLTVTSAQKNPTAFYLCATTPGTGIYEQYFGPGTRLTVT.

The V and J genes are TRBV5-1 and TRBJ2-7, with 7 bases matching TRBD2. Germline V lookup: CDR1 SGHRS, CDR2 YFSETQ. V dropped 0 bases and J dropped 1; count of bases not matched to a gene: 4. CDR3 length equals 15 residues. The DNA of the CDR3 is TGCGCCAGCAGCTTGGCTAGCGGCACTTCCTACGAGCAGTACTTC. Encoded protein: CASSLASGTSYEQYF.